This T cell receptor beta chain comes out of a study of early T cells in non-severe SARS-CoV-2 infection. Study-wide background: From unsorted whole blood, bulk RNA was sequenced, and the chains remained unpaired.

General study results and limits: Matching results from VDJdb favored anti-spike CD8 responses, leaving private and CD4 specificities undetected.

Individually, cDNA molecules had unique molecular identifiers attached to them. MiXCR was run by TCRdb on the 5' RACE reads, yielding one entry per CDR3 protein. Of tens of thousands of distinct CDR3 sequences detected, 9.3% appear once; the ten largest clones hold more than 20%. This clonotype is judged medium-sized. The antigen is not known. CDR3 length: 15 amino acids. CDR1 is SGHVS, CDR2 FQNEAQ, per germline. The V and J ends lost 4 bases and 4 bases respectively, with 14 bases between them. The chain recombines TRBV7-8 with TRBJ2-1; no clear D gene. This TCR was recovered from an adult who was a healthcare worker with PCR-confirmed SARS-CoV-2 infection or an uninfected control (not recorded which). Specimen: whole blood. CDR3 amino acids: CASSSILTLYNEQFF. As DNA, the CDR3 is TGTGCCAGCAGCTCGATCCTTACCCTATACAATGAGCAGTTCTTC.